A selection of T cell receptor beta chains follows, all from one sample in a study of molecular identifiers for immune sequencing clone quantification. TCRdb itself ran the PCR reads through MiXCR, one entry per CDR3 protein. Of 600,000 to 650,000 distinct CDR3 sequences listed, 15% to 20% are singletons. The material sequenced was naive CD8+ T cells from blood, with Jurkat cell RNA spiked in. All receptors derive from a human donor in good health. Some libraries in this study had Jurkat cell RNA spiked in. CDR3s include the opening cysteine and the closing phenylalanine or tryptophan. Fields, in order: CDR3 DNA, CDR3 protein, CDR3 length, V gene, J gene, D gene, clone size. The D gene is left open where the match is weak. Only some rows state a clone size, as once, few, many or a class for expanded clones.

CDR3 DNA: TGCGCCAGCAGCCAAGTGGCAGGGGGCACCTATGGCTACACCTTC
CDR3 protein: CASSQVAGGTYGYTF
CDR3 length: 15
V gene: TRBV4-1
J gene: TRBJ1-2
D gene: TRBD1
clone size: few

CDR3 DNA: TGTGCCAGCAGCCAAGGATTTAACTATGGCTACACCTTC
CDR3 protein: CASSQGFNYGYTF
CDR3 length: 13
V gene: TRBV3-1
J gene: TRBJ1-2
D gene: .
clone size: many

CDR3 DNA: TGCGCCAGCAGCCAAGAACGGGACACTGAAGCTTTCTTT
CDR3 protein: CASSQERDTEAFF
CDR3 length: 13
V gene: TRBV4-3
J gene: TRBJ1-1
D gene: .
clone size: many

CDR3 DNA: TGTGCCAGCAGCGGACAGGGGACGTACTCCTATAATTCACCCCTCCACTTT
CDR3 protein: CASSGQGTYSYNSPLHF
CDR3 length: 17
V gene: TRBV9
J gene: TRBJ1-6
D gene: TRBD1
clone size: many

CDR3 DNA: TGTGCCAGTAGTTCCCCCGACAGGGGGAGCACAGATACGCAGTATTTT
CDR3 protein: CASSSPDRGSTDTQYF
CDR3 length: 16
V gene: TRBV19
J gene: TRBJ2-3
D gene: TRBD1
clone size: many

CDR3 DNA: TGTGCCAGCAGTGCGGGACAGATAAGTACCGGGGAGCTGTTTTTT
CDR3 protein: CASSAGQISTGELFF
CDR3 length: 15
V gene: TRBV2
J gene: TRBJ2-2
D gene: TRBD1
clone size: few

CDR3 DNA: TGTGCCAGCAGCCAATCCCGACTAGCGGGAGAGGAGACCCAGTACTTC
CDR3 protein: CASSQSRLAGEETQYF
CDR3 length: 16
V gene: TRBV4-2
J gene: TRBJ2-5
D gene: TRBD2
clone size: few

CDR3 DNA: TGTGCCAGCAGCCTGCAAGGGGGTACAGTCTACGAGCAGTACTTC
CDR3 protein: CASSLQGGTVYEQYF
CDR3 length: 15
V gene: TRBV9
J gene: TRBJ2-7
D gene: .
clone size: .

CDR3 DNA: TGTGCCAGCAGTGAAGCGGGGGGCCCCAACACTGAAGCTTTCTTT
CDR3 protein: CASSEAGGPNTEAFF
CDR3 length: 15
V gene: TRBV2
J gene: TRBJ1-1
D gene: .
clone size: many

CDR3 DNA: TGTGCCAGCAGCCCACAGGTCCTGGGGGGCCAAGAGGCCCAGTACTTC
CDR3 protein: CASSPQVLGGQEAQYF
CDR3 length: 16
V gene: TRBV9
J gene: TRBJ2-5
D gene: .
clone size: once

CDR3 DNA: TGCGCCAGCAGCCAAGGGGGGAGCGGGGTAACTGAAGCTTTCTTT
CDR3 protein: CASSQGGSGVTEAFF
CDR3 length: 15
V gene: TRBV4-3
J gene: TRBJ1-1
D gene: .
clone size: .

CDR3 DNA: TGTGCCTGGAGTGTAGAAAGGGCCACTGAAGCTTTCTTT
CDR3 protein: CAWSVERATEAFF
CDR3 length: 13
V gene: TRBV30
J gene: TRBJ1-1
D gene: .
clone size: many

CDR3 DNA: TGTGCCAGCAGTTTATCCCCAGGGGGCTACGAGCAGTACTTC
CDR3 protein: CASSLSPGGYEQYF
CDR3 length: 14
V gene: TRBV27
J gene: TRBJ2-7
D gene: TRBD1
clone size: many

CDR3 DNA: TGTGCCACCAGCATAGTAGGGGGGCTCCGGGACACTGAAGCTTTCTTT
CDR3 protein: CATSIVGGLRDTEAFF
CDR3 length: 16
V gene: TRBV15
J gene: TRBJ1-1
D gene: .
clone size: few

CDR3 DNA: TGTGCCAGCAGTAATCAGGGTATAGCGGGAGTTTGGACCGGGGAGCTGTTTTTT
CDR3 protein: CASSNQGIAGVWTGELFF
CDR3 length: 18
V gene: TRBV27
J gene: TRBJ2-2
D gene: TRBD2
clone size: .

CDR3 DNA: TGTGCCGGGAAGCGGGGGGAACAAGAGACCCAGTACTTC
CDR3 protein: CAGKRGEQETQYF
CDR3 length: 13
V gene: TRBV7-9
J gene: TRBJ2-5
D gene: TRBD2
clone size: .

CDR3 DNA: TGTGCCAGCAGCCAAGAGATGTACACTGAAGCTTTCTTT
CDR3 protein: CASSQEMYTEAFF
CDR3 length: 13
V gene: TRBV3-1
J gene: TRBJ1-1
D gene: .
clone size: many

CDR3 DNA: TGTGCCAGCAGTTACTTCGGCCCATCCGGACTGTCTAACTATGGCTACACCTTC
CDR3 protein: CASSYFGPSGLSNYGYTF
CDR3 length: 18
V gene: TRBV6-2/TRBV6-3
J gene: TRBJ1-2
D gene: .
clone size: .

CDR3 DNA: TGTGCCAGCAGTGAATGGGGCGGGGCCACAGATACGCAGTATTTT
CDR3 protein: CASSEWGGATDTQYF
CDR3 length: 15
V gene: TRBV6-1
J gene: TRBJ2-3
D gene: .
clone size: .

CDR3 DNA: TGTGCCAGCAGCCCACAGGGTAACTCTGGAAACACCATATATTTT
CDR3 protein: CASSPQGNSGNTIYF
CDR3 length: 15
V gene: TRBV3-1
J gene: TRBJ1-3
D gene: .
clone size: many

CDR3 DNA: TGCGCCAGCAGCCAAGAGACTAGCGGGGGCCGGGAGCTGTTTTTT
CDR3 protein: CASSQETSGGRELFF
CDR3 length: 15
V gene: TRBV4-1
J gene: TRBJ2-2
D gene: TRBD2
clone size: few

CDR3 DNA: TGTGCCAGCAGTTCCCCGGGGGGGGCCTCCTACGAGCAGTACTTC
CDR3 protein: CASSSPGGASYEQYF
CDR3 length: 15
V gene: TRBV28
J gene: TRBJ2-7
D gene: TRBD2
clone size: many

CDR3 DNA: TGTGCCAGCAGACTAGGGACCAATCAGCCCCAGCATTTT
CDR3 protein: CASRLGTNQPQHF
CDR3 length: 13
V gene: TRBV6-2/TRBV6-3
J gene: TRBJ1-5
D gene: .
clone size: many

CDR3 DNA: TGCGCCAGCAGCTGGACAGGGGGTCAGCCCCAGCATTTT
CDR3 protein: CASSWTGGQPQHF
CDR3 length: 13
V gene: TRBV5-1
J gene: TRBJ1-5
D gene: TRBD1
clone size: many

CDR3 DNA: TGCGCCAGCAGCTTACCCTACGAGCAGTACTTC
CDR3 protein: CASSLPYEQYF
CDR3 length: 11
V gene: TRBV5-1
J gene: TRBJ2-7
D gene: .
clone size: many

CDR3 DNA: TGTGCCAGCAGTTCGACATGGTTTAGCAATCAGCCCCAGCATTTT
CDR3 protein: CASSSTWFSNQPQHF
CDR3 length: 15
V gene: TRBV27
J gene: TRBJ1-5
D gene: .
clone size: many

CDR3 DNA: TGCAGTGCTAGAGATCGACAGGGGTTCGACTACGAGCAGTACTTC
CDR3 protein: CSARDRQGFDYEQYF
CDR3 length: 15
V gene: TRBV20-1
J gene: TRBJ2-7
D gene: TRBD1
clone size: few

CDR3 DNA: TGTGCCAGCAGTTACGGGGGACAGGGAAGCGACGAGCAGTACTTC
CDR3 protein: CASSYGGQGSDEQYF
CDR3 length: 15
V gene: TRBV6-5
J gene: TRBJ2-7
D gene: TRBD1
clone size: .

CDR3 DNA: TGTGCCAGCAGCTACGAGAGCAATCAGCCCCAGCATTTT
CDR3 protein: CASSYESNQPQHF
CDR3 length: 13
V gene: TRBV7-9
J gene: TRBJ1-5
D gene: .
clone size: many

CDR3 DNA: TGTGCCAGCAGCCTCTCTATGCCCTTCGGGGAGCAGTACTTC
CDR3 protein: CASSLSMPFGEQYF
CDR3 length: 14
V gene: TRBV14
J gene: TRBJ2-7
D gene: .
clone size: .

CDR3 DNA: TGTGCCAGCAGCGGGGAGGGGGGTAGCGGCCCCGGAACTCCAATTACAGATACGCAGTATTTT
CDR3 protein: CASSGEGGSGPGTPITDTQYF
CDR3 length: 21
V gene: TRBV9
J gene: TRBJ2-3
D gene: .
clone size: many

CDR3 DNA: TGTGCCAGCAGTACAACAGGGAGCTCACCCCTCCACTTT
CDR3 protein: CASSTTGSSPLHF
CDR3 length: 13
V gene: TRBV12-3/TRBV12-4
J gene: TRBJ1-6
D gene: .
clone size: many

CDR3 DNA: TGTGCCAGCAGTTATTGGGCCCAGAATGGCTACACCTTC
CDR3 protein: CASSYWAQNGYTF
CDR3 length: 13
V gene: TRBV6-2/TRBV6-3
J gene: TRBJ1-2
D gene: .
clone size: .

CDR3 DNA: TGTGCCAGCAGCTTAGTAGAGGGCGGTGGCTACACCTTC
CDR3 protein: CASSLVEGGGYTF
CDR3 length: 13
V gene: TRBV7-9
J gene: TRBJ1-2
D gene: .
clone size: few

CDR3 DNA: TGCAGTGCTAGAGAATCCGGGATGGGGTTCTACGAGCAGTACTTC
CDR3 protein: CSARESGMGFYEQYF
CDR3 length: 15
V gene: TRBV20-1
J gene: TRBJ2-7
D gene: .
clone size: many

CDR3 DNA: TGTGCCAGCAGCGTAGGGGGACTAGCCTATGAGCAGTTCTTC
CDR3 protein: CASSVGGLAYEQFF
CDR3 length: 14
V gene: TRBV9
J gene: TRBJ2-1
D gene: TRBD2
clone size: .

CDR3 DNA: TGCAGTGCTAGAATGTACGGGACAGCCACCTACGAGCAGTACTTC
CDR3 protein: CSARMYGTATYEQYF
CDR3 length: 15
V gene: TRBV20-1
J gene: TRBJ2-7
D gene: TRBD1
clone size: few

CDR3 DNA: TGTGCCAGCATGGGGGTCAGTAACCAAGAGACCCAGTACTTC
CDR3 protein: CASMGVSNQETQYF
CDR3 length: 14
V gene: TRBV2
J gene: TRBJ2-5
D gene: .
clone size: few

CDR3 DNA: TGTGCCAGCAGCGTAGGGCTGAGCCAAGAGACCCAGTACTTC
CDR3 protein: CASSVGLSQETQYF
CDR3 length: 14
V gene: TRBV9
J gene: TRBJ2-5
D gene: .
clone size: many

CDR3 DNA: TGTGCCAGCAGTCCCGAGGACGGACACTACGAGCAGTACTTC
CDR3 protein: CASSPEDGHYEQYF
CDR3 length: 14
V gene: TRBV6-5
J gene: TRBJ2-7
D gene: .
clone size: few

CDR3 DNA: TGTGCCAGCAGCGTAGATTTGGGAGGCCCCCAGCATTTT
CDR3 protein: CASSVDLGGPQHF
CDR3 length: 13
V gene: TRBV9
J gene: TRBJ1-5
D gene: .
clone size: .

CDR3 DNA: TGTGCCAGCAGCCGAGAGCACAACTACGAGCAGTGCTTC
CDR3 protein: CASSREHNYEQCF
CDR3 length: 13
V gene: TRBV4-2
J gene: TRBJ2-7
D gene: .
clone size: .

CDR3 DNA: TGTGCCAGCAGTTATGCGGGTTTGGGTCAGCCCCAGCATTTT
CDR3 protein: CASSYAGLGQPQHF
CDR3 length: 14
V gene: TRBV6-2/TRBV6-3
J gene: TRBJ1-5
D gene: .
clone size: many

CDR3 DNA: TGCGCCAGCAGCCCAGACAGGGTCTACAATGAGCAGTTCTTC
CDR3 protein: CASSPDRVYNEQFF
CDR3 length: 14
V gene: TRBV4-3
J gene: TRBJ2-1
D gene: TRBD1
clone size: many

CDR3 DNA: TGTGCCAGTAGTATAGTGGGGGCTTTTAACACTGAAGCTTTCTTT
CDR3 protein: CASSIVGAFNTEAFF
CDR3 length: 15
V gene: TRBV19
J gene: TRBJ1-1
D gene: .
clone size: many

CDR3 DNA: TGTGCCAGCAGCCCTAGCGGTAGCACAGATACGCAGTATTTT
CDR3 protein: CASSPSGSTDTQYF
CDR3 length: 14
V gene: TRBV28
J gene: TRBJ2-3
D gene: TRBD2
clone size: many

CDR3 DNA: TGTGCCAGCAGCTTAGGGACAGGGAGCACAGATACGCAGTATTTT
CDR3 protein: CASSLGTGSTDTQYF
CDR3 length: 15
V gene: TRBV7-6
J gene: TRBJ2-3
D gene: TRBD1
clone size: many

CDR3 DNA: TGTGCCAGCAGCCAAGGAACTCTAGCGGTCACCTACGAGCAGTACTTC
CDR3 protein: CASSQGTLAVTYEQYF
CDR3 length: 16
V gene: TRBV7-6
J gene: TRBJ2-7
D gene: TRBD2
clone size: many

CDR3 DNA: TGTGCCAGCAGCCACCCTGAATGGAACTACGAGCAGTACTTC
CDR3 protein: CASSHPEWNYEQYF
CDR3 length: 14
V gene: TRBV7-9
J gene: TRBJ2-7
D gene: .
clone size: few

CDR3 DNA: TGTGCCAGCAGCCCCGACAGTGACTGGTACGAGCAGTACTTC
CDR3 protein: CASSPDSDWYEQYF
CDR3 length: 14
V gene: TRBV5-3
J gene: TRBJ2-7
D gene: .
clone size: .

CDR3 DNA: TGCGCCAGCAGCCAAGGTCTGGCAGGGAGCTCCTACGAGCAGTACTTC
CDR3 protein: CASSQGLAGSSYEQYF
CDR3 length: 16
V gene: TRBV4-3
J gene: TRBJ2-7
D gene: .
clone size: many

CDR3 DNA: TGTGCCAGCAGTTACTCTCGTAGCTCCTCTGGGGCCAACGTCCTGACTTTC
CDR3 protein: CASSYSRSSSGANVLTF
CDR3 length: 17
V gene: TRBV6-5
J gene: TRBJ2-6
D gene: .
clone size: many

CDR3 DNA: TGTGCCAGTAGTAGTGGTATGGGCCCTCCCGCCGGTTACACCTTC
CDR3 protein: CASSSGMGPPAGYTF
CDR3 length: 15
V gene: TRBV19
J gene: TRBJ1-2
D gene: .
clone size: .

CDR3 DNA: TGCGCCAGCAGCCAACAACAGGGAACCTACGAGCAGTACTTC
CDR3 protein: CASSQQQGTYEQYF
CDR3 length: 14
V gene: TRBV4-3
J gene: TRBJ2-7
D gene: .
clone size: many